The present TCR beta chain was sequenced within a study of shared clonotypes between healthy human individuals. Deep-level running was used for the assay. Profiling relied on immunoSEQ multiplex PCR, and the TCRdb table lists in-frame clones only, not all of them. The data contain approximately 470,000 clones, approximately 80% of them seen just once; the ten biggest clones take up approximately 12%. This clone was seen only once. From germline, CDR1 is MNHEY and CDR2 SVGAGI. Trimming stripped 6 bases from V and 0 bases from J, with 12 bases between. This CDR3 has 15 residues. This receptor was taken from a woman aged 40 to 55 in good health. Some clones in this sample may be carry-over from other donors' samples. V gene TRBV6-5 combines with J gene TRBJ1-5; weak D call: TRBD1 (5 bases). The specimen sequenced was PBMCs. This CDR3 is CASSRQRNSNQPQHF. The CDR3 coding sequence is TGTGCCAGCAGCCGACAGCGGAATAGCAATCAGCCCCAGCATTTT.